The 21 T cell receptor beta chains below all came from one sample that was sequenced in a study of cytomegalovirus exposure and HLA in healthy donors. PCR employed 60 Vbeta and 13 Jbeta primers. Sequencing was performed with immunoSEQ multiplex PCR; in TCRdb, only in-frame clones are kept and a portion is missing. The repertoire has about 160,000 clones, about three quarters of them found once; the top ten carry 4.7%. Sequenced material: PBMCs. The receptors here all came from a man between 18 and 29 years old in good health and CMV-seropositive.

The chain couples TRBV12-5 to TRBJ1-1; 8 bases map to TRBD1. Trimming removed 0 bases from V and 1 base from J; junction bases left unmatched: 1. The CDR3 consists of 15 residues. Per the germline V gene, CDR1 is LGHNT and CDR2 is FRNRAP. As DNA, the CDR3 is TGTGCTAGTGGTTTGGTACAGGGGGAGAACACTGAAGCTTTCTTT. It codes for CASGLVQGENTEAFF.

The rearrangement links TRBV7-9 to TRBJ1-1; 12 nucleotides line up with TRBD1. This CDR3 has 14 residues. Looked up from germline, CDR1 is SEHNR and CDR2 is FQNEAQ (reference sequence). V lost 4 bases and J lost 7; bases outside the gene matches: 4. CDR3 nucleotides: TGTGCCAGCAGCTCAGGGACAGGGGGCAATGAAGCTTTCTTT. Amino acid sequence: CASSSGTGGNEAFF. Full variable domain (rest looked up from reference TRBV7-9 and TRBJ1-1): DTGVSQNPRHKITKRGQNVTFRCDPISEHNRLYWYRQTLGQGPEFLTYFQNEAQLEKSRLLSDRFSAERPKGSFSTLEIQRTEQGDSAMYLCASSSGTGGNEAFFGQGTRLTVV.

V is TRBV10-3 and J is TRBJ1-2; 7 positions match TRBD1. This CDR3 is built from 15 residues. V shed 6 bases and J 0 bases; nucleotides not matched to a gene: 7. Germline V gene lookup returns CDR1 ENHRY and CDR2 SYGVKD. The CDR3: CAIRGGQTANYGYTF. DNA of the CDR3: TGTGCCATCAGGGGGGGACAGACCGCTAACTATGGCTACACCTTC.

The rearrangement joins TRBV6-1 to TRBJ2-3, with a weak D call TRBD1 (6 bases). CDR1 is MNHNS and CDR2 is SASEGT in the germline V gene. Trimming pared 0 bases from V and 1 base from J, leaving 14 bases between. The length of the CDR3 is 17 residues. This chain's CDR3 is CASSEAGGGLRTDTQYF. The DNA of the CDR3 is TGTGCCAGCAGTGAAGCTGGGGGCGGACTTCGCACAGATACGCAGTATTTT.

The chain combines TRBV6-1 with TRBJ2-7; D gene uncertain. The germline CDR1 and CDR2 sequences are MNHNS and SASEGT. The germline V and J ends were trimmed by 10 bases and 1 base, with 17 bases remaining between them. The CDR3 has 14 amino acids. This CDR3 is CATQLVAGSYEQYV. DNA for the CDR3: TGTGCCACCCAGCTAGTAGCTGGGTCCTACGAGCAGTACGTC.

The CDR3 bases are TGTGCCAGCAGCGTAGGGGGACAGGGGACTTCACCCCTCCACTTT. Translated, it gives CASSVGGQGTSPLHF. The rearrangement links TRBV9 to TRBJ1-6, with TRBD1 matching 10 bases. Trimming removed 0 bases from V and 9 bases from J; junction bases left unmatched: 3. This CDR3 contains 15 residues. Looked up from germline, CDR1 is SGDLS and CDR2 is YYNGEE. The entire variable domain, with the rest obtained from reference TRBV9 and TRBJ1-6, is as follows: DSGVTQTPKHLITATGQRVTLRCSPRSGDLSVYWYQQSLDQGLQFLIQYYNGEERAKGNILERFSAQQFPDLHSELNLSSLELGDSALYFCASSVGGQGTSPLHFGNGTRLTVT.

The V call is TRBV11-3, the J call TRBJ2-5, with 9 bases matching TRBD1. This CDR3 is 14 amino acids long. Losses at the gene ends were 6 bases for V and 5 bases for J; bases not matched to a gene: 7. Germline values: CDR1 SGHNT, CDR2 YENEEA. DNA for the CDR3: TGTGCCAGCAGTTTTTACAGGGGGCAGGAGACCCAGTACTTC. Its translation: CASSFYRGQETQYF.

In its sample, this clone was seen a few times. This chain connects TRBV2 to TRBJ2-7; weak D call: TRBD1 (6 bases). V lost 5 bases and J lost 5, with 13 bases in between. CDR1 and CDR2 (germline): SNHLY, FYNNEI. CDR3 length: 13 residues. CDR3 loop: CASSRQEGHEQYV. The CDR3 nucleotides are TGTGCCAGCAGTCGACAGGAAGGTCACGAGCAGTACGTC.

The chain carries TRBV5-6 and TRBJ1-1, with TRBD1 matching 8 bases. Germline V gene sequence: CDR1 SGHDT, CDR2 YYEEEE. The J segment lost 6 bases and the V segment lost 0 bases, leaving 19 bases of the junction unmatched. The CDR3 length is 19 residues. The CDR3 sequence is CASSLARTGNVGETAEAFF. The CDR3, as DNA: TGTGCCAGCAGCTTGGCCAGGACAGGGAATGTGGGGGAAACTGCTGAAGCTTTCTTT.

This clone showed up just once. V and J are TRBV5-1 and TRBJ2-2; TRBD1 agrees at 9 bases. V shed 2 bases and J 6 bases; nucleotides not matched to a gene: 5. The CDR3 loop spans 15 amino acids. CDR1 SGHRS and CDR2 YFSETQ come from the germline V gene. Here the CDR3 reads CASSLTGGSAGELFF. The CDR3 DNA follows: TGCGCCAGCAGCTTAACAGGGGGCAGTGCCGGGGAGCTGTTTTTT.

DNA for the CDR3: TGTGCCAGCAGTTACAGGGGGCATGGCTACACCTTC. Encoded protein: CASSYRGHGYTF. V usage is TRBV6-5 and J usage is TRBJ1-2; 7 bases line up with TRBD1. This CDR3 region has 12 residues. With V trimmed by 2 bases and J by 6 bases, 0 bases remained unmatched. Germline loops: CDR1 MNHEY, CDR2 SVGAGI.

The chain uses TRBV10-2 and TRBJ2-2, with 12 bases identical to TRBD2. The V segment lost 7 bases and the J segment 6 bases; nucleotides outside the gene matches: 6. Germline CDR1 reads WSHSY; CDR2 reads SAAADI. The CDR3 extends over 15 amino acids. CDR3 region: CASTLTSGSAGELFF. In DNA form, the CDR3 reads TGCGCCAGCACCCTGACTAGCGGGAGCGCCGGGGAGCTGTTTTTT.

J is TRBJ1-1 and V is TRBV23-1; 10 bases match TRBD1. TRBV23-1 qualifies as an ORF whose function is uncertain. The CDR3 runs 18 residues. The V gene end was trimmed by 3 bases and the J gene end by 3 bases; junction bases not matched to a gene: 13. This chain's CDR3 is CASSHSDRGSLEDTEAFF. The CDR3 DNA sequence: TGCGCCAGCAGTCACTCGGACAGGGGGTCTTTGGAGGACACTGAAGCTTTCTTT.

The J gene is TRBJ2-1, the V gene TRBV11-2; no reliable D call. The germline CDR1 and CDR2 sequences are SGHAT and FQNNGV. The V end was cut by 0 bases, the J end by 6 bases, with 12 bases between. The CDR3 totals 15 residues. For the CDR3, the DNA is TGTGCCAGCAGCTTAGATCGCCTCAGCGCCAATGAGCAGTTCTTC. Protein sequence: CASSLDRLSANEQFF.

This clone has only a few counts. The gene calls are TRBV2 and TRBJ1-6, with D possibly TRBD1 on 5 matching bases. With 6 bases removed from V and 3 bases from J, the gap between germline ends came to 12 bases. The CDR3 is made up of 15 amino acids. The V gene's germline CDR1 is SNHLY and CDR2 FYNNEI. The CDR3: CASSPGGNYNSPLHF. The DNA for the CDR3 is TGTGCCAGCAGCCCCGGGGGGAACTATAATTCACCCCTCCACTTT.

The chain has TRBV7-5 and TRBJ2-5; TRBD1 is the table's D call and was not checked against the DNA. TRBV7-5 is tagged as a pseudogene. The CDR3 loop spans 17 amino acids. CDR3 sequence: CARRHTRGPGGQETQYF. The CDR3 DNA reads TGTGCCAGAAGACATACCAGGGGACCAGGGGGGCAAGAGACCCAGTACTTC.

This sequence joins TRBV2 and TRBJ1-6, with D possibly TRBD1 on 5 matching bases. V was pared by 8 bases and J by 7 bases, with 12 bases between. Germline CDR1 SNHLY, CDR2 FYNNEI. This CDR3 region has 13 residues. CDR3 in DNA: TGTGCCAGCTCGGGGGAATCGAATTCACCCCTCCACTTT. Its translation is CASSGESNSPLHF.

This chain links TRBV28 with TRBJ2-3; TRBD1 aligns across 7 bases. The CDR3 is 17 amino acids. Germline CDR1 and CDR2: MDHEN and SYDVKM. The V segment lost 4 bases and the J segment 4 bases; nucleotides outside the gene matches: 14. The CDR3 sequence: CASSSPPDRVGPDTQYF. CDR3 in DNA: TGTGCCAGCAGTTCGCCTCCTGACAGGGTAGGACCAGATACGCAGTATTTT.

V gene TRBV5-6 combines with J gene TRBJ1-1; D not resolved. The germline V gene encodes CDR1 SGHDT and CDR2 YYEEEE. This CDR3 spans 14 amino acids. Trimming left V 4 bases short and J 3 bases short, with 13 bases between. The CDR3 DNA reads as TGTGCCAGCAGCCCGGGTAAAGTCGACACTGAAGCTTTCTTT. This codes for CASSPGKVDTEAFF.

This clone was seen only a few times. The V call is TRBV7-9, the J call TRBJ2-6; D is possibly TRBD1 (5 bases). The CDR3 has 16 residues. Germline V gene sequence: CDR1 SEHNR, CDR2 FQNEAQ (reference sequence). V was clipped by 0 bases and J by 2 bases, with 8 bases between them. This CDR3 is CASSLAGRAGANVLTF. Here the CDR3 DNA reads TGTGCCAGCAGCTTAGCGGGCAGGGCTGGGGCCAACGTCCTGACTTTC. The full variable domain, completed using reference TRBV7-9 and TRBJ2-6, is DTGVSQNPRHKITKRGQNVTFRCDPISEHNRLYWYRQTLGQGPEFLTYFQNEAQLEKSRLLSDRFSAERPKGSFSTLEIQRTEQGDSAMYLCASSLAGRAGANVLTFGAGSRLTVL.

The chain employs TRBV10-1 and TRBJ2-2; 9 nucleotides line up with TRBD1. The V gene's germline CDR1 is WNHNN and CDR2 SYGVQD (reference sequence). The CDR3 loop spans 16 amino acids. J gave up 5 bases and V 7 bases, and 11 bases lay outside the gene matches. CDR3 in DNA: TGCGCCAGCATCCGGACAGGGGAATTGATAACCGGGGAGCTGTTTTTT. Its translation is CASIRTGELITGELFF.